The rows below give T cell receptor beta chains drawn from one sample of a study of post-analysis software for immune sequencing data. MiXCR was run by TCRdb on the PCR reads, yielding one entry per CDR3 protein. Of roughly 600,000 distinct CDR3 sequences in the sample, about 40% were seen once. The specimen sequenced was blood. These receptors all come from a girl aged 5 to 17 with multiple sclerosis. CDR3s include the opening cysteine and the closing phenylalanine or tryptophan. A D gene is named only where the DNA matches it firmly. Only some rows state a clone size, as once, few, many or a class for expanded clones.

d_call: .
j_call: TRBJ1-1
clone_size: few
v_call: TRBV6-6
cdr3_nt: TGTGCGGGGGGACCTGCTAGCGCTGAAGCTTTCTTT
cdr3_aa: CAGGPASAEAFF

d_call: .
j_call: TRBJ1-1
clone_size: .
v_call: TRBV7-6
cdr3_nt: TGTGCCAGCAGCTTAGAGAGGGACTCTGAAGCTTTCTTT
cdr3_aa: CASSLERDSEAFF

d_call: .
j_call: TRBJ2-7
clone_size: .
v_call: TRBV30
cdr3_nt: TGTGCCTGGAGTCTCCTAGGAGGGGCCGTCGAGCAGTACTTC
cdr3_aa: CAWSLLGGAVEQYF

d_call: .
j_call: TRBJ2-6
clone_size: few
v_call: TRBV7-9
cdr3_nt: TGTGCGGAGCACACACGTTCGAGCTCTGGGGCCAACGTCCTGACTTTC
cdr3_aa: CAEHTRSSSGANVLTF

d_call: .
j_call: TRBJ1-1
clone_size: few
v_call: TRBV29-1
cdr3_nt: TGCAGCGTTCCCTTGAACACTGAAGCTTTCTTT
cdr3_aa: CSVPLNTEAFF

d_call: TRBD2
j_call: TRBJ2-1
clone_size: .
v_call: TRBV6-5
cdr3_nt: TGTGCCAGCAGTTCCCCTGTGGGTAGCGGGGGGTACAATGAGCAGTTCTTC
cdr3_aa: CASSSPVGSGGYNEQFF

d_call: TRBD1
j_call: TRBJ1-2
clone_size: .
v_call: TRBV6-2/TRBV6-3
cdr3_nt: TGTGCCAGCACCCAGGACAGGGTATATGGCTACACCTTC
cdr3_aa: CASTQDRVYGYTF

d_call: .
j_call: TRBJ1-5
clone_size: .
v_call: TRBV6-1
cdr3_nt: TGTGCCAGCACTCAGAGCTTCAATCAGCCCCAGCATTTT
cdr3_aa: CASTQSFNQPQHF

d_call: .
j_call: TRBJ2-3
clone_size: few
v_call: TRBV5-1
cdr3_nt: TGCGCCAGCAGCGAAGAGGGGGGGTTCCCAGATACGCAGTATTTT
cdr3_aa: CASSEEGGFPDTQYF

d_call: TRBD1
j_call: TRBJ1-4
clone_size: .
v_call: TRBV27
cdr3_nt: TGTGCCAGCAGTTTATCAGGACAGGGGGGTGAAAAACTGTTTTTT
cdr3_aa: CASSLSGQGGEKLFF

d_call: .
j_call: TRBJ2-3
clone_size: .
v_call: TRBV6-5
cdr3_nt: TGTGCCAGCAGCCTCAGGAGTTTCACAGATACGCAGTATTTT
cdr3_aa: CASSLRSFTDTQYF